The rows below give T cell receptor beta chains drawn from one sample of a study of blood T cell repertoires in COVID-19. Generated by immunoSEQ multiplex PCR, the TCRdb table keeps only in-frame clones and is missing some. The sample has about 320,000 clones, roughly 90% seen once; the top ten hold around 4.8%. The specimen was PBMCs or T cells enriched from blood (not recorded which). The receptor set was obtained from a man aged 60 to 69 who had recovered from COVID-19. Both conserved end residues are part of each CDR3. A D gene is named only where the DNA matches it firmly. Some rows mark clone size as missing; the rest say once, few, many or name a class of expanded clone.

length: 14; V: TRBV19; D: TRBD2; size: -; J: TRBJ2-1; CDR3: CASREVAGIGEQFF; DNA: TGTGCCAGCCGGGAGGTAGCGGGAATAGGTGAGCAGTTCTTC
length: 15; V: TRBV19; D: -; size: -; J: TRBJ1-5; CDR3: CASSMLRGSNQPQHF; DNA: TGTGCCAGTAGTATGCTTAGGGGTAGCAATCAGCCCCAGCATTTT
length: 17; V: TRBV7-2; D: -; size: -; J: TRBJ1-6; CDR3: CASSPQPLRVGQSPLHF; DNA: TGTGCCAGCAGCCCCCAGCCCCTCAGGGTTGGGCAATCACCCCTCCACTTT
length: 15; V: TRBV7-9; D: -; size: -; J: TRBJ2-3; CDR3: CASSRLQGGTDTQYF; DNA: TGTGCCAGCAGCCGGTTACAGGGGGGGACAGATACGCAGTATTTT
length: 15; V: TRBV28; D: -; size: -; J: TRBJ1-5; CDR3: CATNGGGGSNQPQHF; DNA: TGTGCCACCAACGGGGGTGGAGGCAGCAATCAGCCCCAGCATTTT
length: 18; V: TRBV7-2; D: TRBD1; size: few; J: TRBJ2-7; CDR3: CASSLAPVGGAGSYEQYF; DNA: TGTGCCAGCAGCTTAGCGCCGGTAGGGGGCGCAGGTTCCTACGAGCAGTACTTC
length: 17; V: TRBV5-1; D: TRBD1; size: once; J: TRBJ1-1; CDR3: CASSSGQGGLMNTEAFF; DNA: TGCGCCAGCAGCTCGGGACAGGGGGGCTTAATGAACACTGAAGCTTTCTTT
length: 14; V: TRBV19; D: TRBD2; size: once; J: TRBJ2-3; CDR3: CASTPSGARDTQYF; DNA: TGTGCCAGTACCCCTAGCGGGGCAAGGGATACGCAGTATTTT
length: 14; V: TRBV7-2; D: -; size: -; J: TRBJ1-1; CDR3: CASAVRQTNTEAFF; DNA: TGTGCCAGCGCCGTTAGACAGACAAACACTGAAGCTTTCTTT
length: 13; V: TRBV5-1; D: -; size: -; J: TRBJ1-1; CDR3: CASSLDTNTEAFF; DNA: TGCGCCAGCAGCTTGGACACGAACACTGAAGCTTTCTTT
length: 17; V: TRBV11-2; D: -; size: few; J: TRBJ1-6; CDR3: CASSLTPGGSYNSPLHF; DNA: TGTGCCAGCAGCTTAACCCCGGGTGGCTCCTATAATTCACCCCTCCACTTT
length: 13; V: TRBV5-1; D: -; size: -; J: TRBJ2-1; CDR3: CASSLDWTPEQFF; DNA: TGCGCCAGCAGCTTGGACTGGACACCAGAGCAGTTCTTC
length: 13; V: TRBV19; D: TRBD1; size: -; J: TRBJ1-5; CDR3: CASSRGQNQPQHF; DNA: TGTGCCAGTAGTAGGGGACAGAATCAGCCCCAGCATTTT
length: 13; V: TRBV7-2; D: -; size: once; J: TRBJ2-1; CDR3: CASSLADSLEQFF; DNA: TGTGCCAGCAGCTTAGCGGACTCTCTTGAGCAGTTCTTC
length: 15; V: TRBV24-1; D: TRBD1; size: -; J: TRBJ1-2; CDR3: CATSDTGTGGYGYTF; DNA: TGTGCCACCAGTGACACCGGGACAGGGGGCTATGGCTACACCTTC
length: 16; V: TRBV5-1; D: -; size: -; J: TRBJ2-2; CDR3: CASSLAGTLATGELFF; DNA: TGCGCCAGCAGCTTGGCGGGGACTTTGGCCACCGGGGAGCTGTTTTTT
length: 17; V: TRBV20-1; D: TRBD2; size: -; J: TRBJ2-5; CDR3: CSASPRLAGASQETQYF; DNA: TGCAGTGCTAGTCCCCGACTAGCGGGAGCTTCTCAAGAGACCCAGTACTTC
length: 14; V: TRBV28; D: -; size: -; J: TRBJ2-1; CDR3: CASSSSDSVNEQFF; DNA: TGTGCCAGCAGTTCTTCAGATAGCGTAAATGAGCAGTTCTTC
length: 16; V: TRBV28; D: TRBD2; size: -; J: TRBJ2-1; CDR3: CASTHSRGVLYNEQFF; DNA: TGTGCCAGCACACACAGTCGGGGGGTCCTCTACAATGAGCAGTTCTTC
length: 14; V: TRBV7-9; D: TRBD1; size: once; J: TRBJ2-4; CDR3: CASSPDRGPNIQYF; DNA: TGTGCCAGCAGCCCCGACAGGGGGCCAAACATTCAGTACTTC
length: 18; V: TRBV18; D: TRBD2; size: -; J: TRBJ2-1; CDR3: CASSPNVGTSGPGGEQFF; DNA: TGTGCCAGCTCACCCAACGTTGGGACTAGCGGCCCAGGCGGTGAGCAGTTCTTC
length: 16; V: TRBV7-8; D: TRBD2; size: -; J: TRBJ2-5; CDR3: CASSSQIAGGGETQYF; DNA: TGTGCCAGCAGCTCACAAATAGCGGGAGGAGGGGAGACCCAGTACTTC
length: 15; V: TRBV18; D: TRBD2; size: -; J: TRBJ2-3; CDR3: CASSPTSGSTDTQYF; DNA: TGTGCCAGCTCACCTACTAGCGGGAGTACAGATACGCAGTATTTT
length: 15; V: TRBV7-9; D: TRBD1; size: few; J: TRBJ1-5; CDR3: CASSIGSGGGQPQHF; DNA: TGTGCCAGCAGCATCGGATCAGGGGGTGGTCAGCCCCAGCATTTT
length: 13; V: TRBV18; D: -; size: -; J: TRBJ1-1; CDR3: CASSPDTNTEAFF; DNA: TGTGCCAGCTCACCTGACACGAACACTGAAGCTTTCTTT
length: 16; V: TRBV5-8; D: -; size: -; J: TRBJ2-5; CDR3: CASSPFAGSFGQTQYF; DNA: TGTGCCAGCAGCCCCTTCGCGGGATCCTTCGGTCAGACCCAGTACTTC
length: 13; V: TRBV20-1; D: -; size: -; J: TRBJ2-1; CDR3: CSASNSFYNEQFF; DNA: TGCAGTGCTAGTAACAGCTTCTACAATGAGCAGTTCTTC